Below are 21 T cell receptor beta chains sequenced from a single sample in a study of blood T cell repertoires in COVID-19 (TCRdb year 2020). Preparation of the library involved the immunoSEQ multiplex PCR assay. Sourced from immuneACCESS, this table was stored by TCRdb with only in-frame sequences that have V and J called. A share of the clones is absent; for the studies checked, an unresolved V gene accounts for under half, and the remainder has no known explanation. The sample table shows more than 200,000 clones, and 80% to 85% are seen once. The ten largest account for about 4.2% of the sample. What was sequenced was peripheral blood. The source is a man in his fifties with active or convalescent COVID-19.

The rearrangement links TRBV6-4 to TRBJ1-1; 9 positions agree with TRBD1. This CDR3 is built from 13 residues. J gave up 3 bases and V 6 bases, and 2 bases lay outside the gene matches. CDR1 and CDR2 (germline): MRHNA, SNTAGT. CDR3 sequence: CASSRDRDTEAFF. Written as DNA, the CDR3 is TGTGCCAGCAGCCGGGACAGGGACACTGAAGCTTTCTTT.

The chain couples TRBV6-5 to TRBJ2-5; 8 nucleotides agree with TRBD1. V lost 2 bases to trimming and J lost 1 base; unmatched junction nucleotides: 6. Per the germline V gene, CDR1 is MNHEY and CDR2 is SVGAGI. CDR3 length: 16 residues. CDR3 region: CASSYNHRGAQETQYF. The CDR3 region has the DNA TGTGCCAGCAGTTACAACCACAGGGGGGCCCAAGAGACCCAGTACTTC.

This chain connects TRBV30 to TRBJ1-6; 9 nucleotides agree with TRBD1. Germline CDR1 GTSNPN, CDR2 SVGIG (reference sequence). V shed 0 bases, J shed 9 bases, and the junction held 6 bases outside the gene matches. The CDR3 contains 15 residues. The CDR3 coding sequence is TGTGCCTGGAGTGTAAGGGACAGGGAGGTTTCACCCCTCCACTTT. Translating it yields CAWSVRDREVSPLHF.

This clone was recorded once. CDR3 DNA sequence: TGTGCCAGCGGCCTCTATGGGAACACTGAAGCTTTCTTT. This translates into CASGLYGNTEAFF. J is TRBJ1-1 and V is TRBV6-2 or TRBV6-3; D is unresolved. CDR3 length equals 13 residues. V lost 8 bases to trimming and J lost 1 base, with 11 bases between them. Germline values: CDR1 MNHEY, CDR2 SVGEGT.

J is TRBJ2-3 and V is TRBV11-2; the match to TRBD2 covers 14 bases. The CDR3 loop spans 16 amino acids. The V segment lost 3 bases and the J segment 4 bases; nucleotides outside the gene matches: 3. Germline CDR1 is SGHAT and CDR2 is FQNNGV. CDR3 sequence: CASSFLTSGGADTQYF. Written as DNA, the CDR3 is TGTGCCAGCAGCTTCCTGACTAGCGGGGGGGCAGATACGCAGTATTTT.

This clone was observed a single time. The V call is TRBV12-3 or TRBV12-4, the J call TRBJ1-2; the D gene is possibly TRBD1 (6 bases). V was shortened by 9 bases and J by 3 bases, with 8 bases between the two germline ends. This CDR3 region has 11 residues. This chain's CDR3 is CASEGDYGYTF. The CDR3 nucleotides read TGTGCCAGTGAGGGGGACTATGGCTACACCTTC.

This chain joins TRBV13 and TRBJ1-4; 7 nucleotides agree with TRBD1. The length of the CDR3 is 16 residues. Per the germline V gene, CDR1 is PRHDT and CDR2 is FYEKMQ (reference sequence). The J segment lost 4 bases and the V segment lost 3 bases, leaving 8 bases of the junction unmatched. CDR3 sequence reads: CASSFLLGGHNEKLFF. The CDR3 coding sequence is TGTGCCAGCAGCTTCCTATTAGGGGGCCATAATGAAAAACTGTTTTTT. Full variable domain (remainder filled in from reference TRBV13 and TRBJ1-4): AAGVIQSPRHLIKEKRETATLKCYPIPRHDTVYWYQQGPGQDPQFLISFYEKMQSDKGSIPDRFSAQQFSDYHSELNMSSLELGDSALYFCASSFLLGGHNEKLFFGSGTQLSVL.

This clone was observed once. J is TRBJ2-6 and V is TRBV19; D may be TRBD2 (6 bases). Looked up from germline, CDR1 is LNHDA and CDR2 is SQIVND (reference sequence). This CDR3 region has 15 residues. V dropped 3 bases and J dropped 3 bases, with 9 bases sitting between them. The CDR3: CASSIGGNGANVLTF. The CDR3 region has the DNA TGTGCCAGTAGTATCGGGGGAAATGGGGCCAACGTCCTGACTTTC.

This chain links TRBV24-1 with TRBJ1-2, with D perhaps TRBD1 (5 bases). The CDR3 contains 13 residues. Germline loops: CDR1 KGHDR, CDR2 SFDVKD. Trimming removed 3 bases at V and 6 bases at J, with 10 bases between. CDR3 coding DNA: TGTGCCACCAGTGATCAGGGATGGCATGGCTACACCTTC. It encodes CATSDQGWHGYTF.

The rearrangement links TRBV3-1 (or the pseudogene TRBV3-2) to TRBJ2-5; D is undetermined. V was trimmed by 2 bases and J by 4 bases, leaving 5 bases between them. The CDR3 runs to 12 residues. Germline V CDR1 and CDR2: LGHDT, YNNKEL (reference sequence). This CDR3 reads CASSQLRETQYF. The CDR3 DNA reads TGTGCCAGCAGCCAACTCCGAGAGACCCAGTACTTC.

The gene calls are TRBV24-1 and TRBJ2-2, with TRBD1 matching 7 bases. Germline V lookup: CDR1 KGHDR, CDR2 SFDVKD. V lost 5 bases to trimming and J lost 1 base; unmatched junction nucleotides: 0. The CDR3 is 14 residues long. The CDR3 DNA sequence: TGTGCCACCAGTGGGACAGGGAACACCGGGGAGCTGTTTTTT. Protein product: CATSGTGNTGELFF.

The chain employs TRBV9 and TRBJ2-7; D is perhaps TRBD1 (6 bases). Germline V gene data show CDR1 as SGDLS and CDR2 as YYNGEE. Deletions cut 2 bases from V and 2 bases from J, with 17 bases between. The CDR3 loop spans 16 amino acids. DNA of the CDR3: TGTGCCAGCAGCGTCGACTTGGGACAAGGTACCTACGAGCAGTACTTC. It is translated as CASSVDLGQGTYEQYF.

The chain carries TRBV19 and TRBJ2-7; 12 bases agree with TRBD2. Germline-derived CDR1 and CDR2 are LNHDA and SQIVND (reference sequence). The CDR3 runs to 15 residues. The ends lost 7 bases at V and 0 bases at J; junction bases unmatched: 4. CDR3 nucleotide sequence: TGTGCCAGTAAAGAGACTAGCGGGAGCTCCTACGAGCAGTACTTC. Amino acids: CASKETSGSSYEQYF.

In its sample, this clone was seen once. The chain uses TRBV7-9 and TRBJ2-7; D is unresolved. Germline CDR1 SEHNR, CDR2 FQNEAQ (reference sequence). This CDR3 is 11 amino acids long. V lost 0 bases, J lost 6 bases, and 3 bases lay in between. CDR3 in amino acids: CASSLAGEQYF. CDR3 nucleotide sequence: TGTGCCAGCAGCTTAGCCGGCGAGCAGTACTTC.

The chain uses TRBV2 and TRBJ2-6, with D uncertain. The V and J ends lost 2 bases and 0 bases respectively, with 8 bases between them. The CDR3 covers 16 residues. The V gene's germline CDR1 is SNHLY and CDR2 FYNNEI. The CDR3 protein is CASSESRLSGANVLTF. CDR3 nucleotides: TGTGCCAGCAGTGAATCCCGACTCTCTGGGGCCAACGTCCTGACTTTC.

This rearrangement joins TRBV19 to TRBJ1-1; tentatively, D is TRBD1 (6 bases). This CDR3 region has 16 residues. CDR1 is LNHDA and CDR2 is SQIVND in the germline V gene (reference sequence). Deletions cut 7 bases from V and 6 bases from J, with 24 bases between. The CDR3 spells CASNHRVGSSFAEAFF. In DNA form, the CDR3 reads TGTGCCAGTAATCACAGGGTAGGGAGTAGTTTCGCTGAAGCTTTCTTT.

The V gene is TRBV21-1, the J gene TRBJ2-7; TRBD2 is the table's D call and was not checked against the DNA. TRBV21-1 is designated a pseudogene. The CDR3 extends over 14 amino acids. CDR3 bases: TGTGCCAGCTCCTCGTTTGCGGGGGGCTACGAGCAGTACTTC. Residues: CASSSFAGGYEQYF.

The rearrangement joins TRBV2 to TRBJ1-4; 8 bases fit TRBD1. The CDR3 has 14 amino acids. Losses at the gene ends were 5 bases for V and 6 bases for J; bases not matched to a gene: 5. Germline-derived CDR1 and CDR2 are SNHLY and FYNNEI. This CDR3 reads CASSQGAQYEKLFF. In DNA form, the CDR3 reads TGTGCCAGCAGTCAGGGGGCGCAGTATGAAAAACTGTTTTTT.

The chain combines TRBV3-1 (or the pseudogene TRBV3-2) with TRBJ1-2, with D uncertain. The CDR3 runs to 14 residues. The germline CDR1 and CDR2 sequences are LGHDT and YNNKEL (reference sequence). The V end lost 3 bases, the J end lost 3 bases, and 11 bases lay between the germline ends. The DNA for the CDR3 is TGTGCCAGCAGCCACCAAGGGAGGGACTATGGCTACACCTTC. Amino acid sequence: CASSHQGRDYGYTF.

This chain uses TRBV9 with TRBJ2-7; maybe TRBD1 (5 bases). Deletions cut 3 bases from V and 5 bases from J, with 15 bases between. CDR3 size: 14 residues. Germline V gene sequence: CDR1 SGDLS, CDR2 YYNGEE. The CDR3 spells CASSEGHAQDEQYF. CDR3 nucleotides: TGTGCCAGCAGCGAGGGGCACGCTCAAGACGAGCAGTACTTC.

The rearrangement links TRBV23-1 to TRBJ1-2, with 7 positions matching TRBD1. TRBV23-1 is reported as an ORF; its role is uncertain. The V and J ends lost 2 bases and 7 bases, in that order; junction bases with no gene match: 10. The CDR3 is 15 amino acids. This CDR3 reads CASSQISGTEGGYTF. CDR3 sequence (DNA): TGCGCCAGCAGTCAAATTTCCGGGACAGAGGGTGGCTACACCTTC.